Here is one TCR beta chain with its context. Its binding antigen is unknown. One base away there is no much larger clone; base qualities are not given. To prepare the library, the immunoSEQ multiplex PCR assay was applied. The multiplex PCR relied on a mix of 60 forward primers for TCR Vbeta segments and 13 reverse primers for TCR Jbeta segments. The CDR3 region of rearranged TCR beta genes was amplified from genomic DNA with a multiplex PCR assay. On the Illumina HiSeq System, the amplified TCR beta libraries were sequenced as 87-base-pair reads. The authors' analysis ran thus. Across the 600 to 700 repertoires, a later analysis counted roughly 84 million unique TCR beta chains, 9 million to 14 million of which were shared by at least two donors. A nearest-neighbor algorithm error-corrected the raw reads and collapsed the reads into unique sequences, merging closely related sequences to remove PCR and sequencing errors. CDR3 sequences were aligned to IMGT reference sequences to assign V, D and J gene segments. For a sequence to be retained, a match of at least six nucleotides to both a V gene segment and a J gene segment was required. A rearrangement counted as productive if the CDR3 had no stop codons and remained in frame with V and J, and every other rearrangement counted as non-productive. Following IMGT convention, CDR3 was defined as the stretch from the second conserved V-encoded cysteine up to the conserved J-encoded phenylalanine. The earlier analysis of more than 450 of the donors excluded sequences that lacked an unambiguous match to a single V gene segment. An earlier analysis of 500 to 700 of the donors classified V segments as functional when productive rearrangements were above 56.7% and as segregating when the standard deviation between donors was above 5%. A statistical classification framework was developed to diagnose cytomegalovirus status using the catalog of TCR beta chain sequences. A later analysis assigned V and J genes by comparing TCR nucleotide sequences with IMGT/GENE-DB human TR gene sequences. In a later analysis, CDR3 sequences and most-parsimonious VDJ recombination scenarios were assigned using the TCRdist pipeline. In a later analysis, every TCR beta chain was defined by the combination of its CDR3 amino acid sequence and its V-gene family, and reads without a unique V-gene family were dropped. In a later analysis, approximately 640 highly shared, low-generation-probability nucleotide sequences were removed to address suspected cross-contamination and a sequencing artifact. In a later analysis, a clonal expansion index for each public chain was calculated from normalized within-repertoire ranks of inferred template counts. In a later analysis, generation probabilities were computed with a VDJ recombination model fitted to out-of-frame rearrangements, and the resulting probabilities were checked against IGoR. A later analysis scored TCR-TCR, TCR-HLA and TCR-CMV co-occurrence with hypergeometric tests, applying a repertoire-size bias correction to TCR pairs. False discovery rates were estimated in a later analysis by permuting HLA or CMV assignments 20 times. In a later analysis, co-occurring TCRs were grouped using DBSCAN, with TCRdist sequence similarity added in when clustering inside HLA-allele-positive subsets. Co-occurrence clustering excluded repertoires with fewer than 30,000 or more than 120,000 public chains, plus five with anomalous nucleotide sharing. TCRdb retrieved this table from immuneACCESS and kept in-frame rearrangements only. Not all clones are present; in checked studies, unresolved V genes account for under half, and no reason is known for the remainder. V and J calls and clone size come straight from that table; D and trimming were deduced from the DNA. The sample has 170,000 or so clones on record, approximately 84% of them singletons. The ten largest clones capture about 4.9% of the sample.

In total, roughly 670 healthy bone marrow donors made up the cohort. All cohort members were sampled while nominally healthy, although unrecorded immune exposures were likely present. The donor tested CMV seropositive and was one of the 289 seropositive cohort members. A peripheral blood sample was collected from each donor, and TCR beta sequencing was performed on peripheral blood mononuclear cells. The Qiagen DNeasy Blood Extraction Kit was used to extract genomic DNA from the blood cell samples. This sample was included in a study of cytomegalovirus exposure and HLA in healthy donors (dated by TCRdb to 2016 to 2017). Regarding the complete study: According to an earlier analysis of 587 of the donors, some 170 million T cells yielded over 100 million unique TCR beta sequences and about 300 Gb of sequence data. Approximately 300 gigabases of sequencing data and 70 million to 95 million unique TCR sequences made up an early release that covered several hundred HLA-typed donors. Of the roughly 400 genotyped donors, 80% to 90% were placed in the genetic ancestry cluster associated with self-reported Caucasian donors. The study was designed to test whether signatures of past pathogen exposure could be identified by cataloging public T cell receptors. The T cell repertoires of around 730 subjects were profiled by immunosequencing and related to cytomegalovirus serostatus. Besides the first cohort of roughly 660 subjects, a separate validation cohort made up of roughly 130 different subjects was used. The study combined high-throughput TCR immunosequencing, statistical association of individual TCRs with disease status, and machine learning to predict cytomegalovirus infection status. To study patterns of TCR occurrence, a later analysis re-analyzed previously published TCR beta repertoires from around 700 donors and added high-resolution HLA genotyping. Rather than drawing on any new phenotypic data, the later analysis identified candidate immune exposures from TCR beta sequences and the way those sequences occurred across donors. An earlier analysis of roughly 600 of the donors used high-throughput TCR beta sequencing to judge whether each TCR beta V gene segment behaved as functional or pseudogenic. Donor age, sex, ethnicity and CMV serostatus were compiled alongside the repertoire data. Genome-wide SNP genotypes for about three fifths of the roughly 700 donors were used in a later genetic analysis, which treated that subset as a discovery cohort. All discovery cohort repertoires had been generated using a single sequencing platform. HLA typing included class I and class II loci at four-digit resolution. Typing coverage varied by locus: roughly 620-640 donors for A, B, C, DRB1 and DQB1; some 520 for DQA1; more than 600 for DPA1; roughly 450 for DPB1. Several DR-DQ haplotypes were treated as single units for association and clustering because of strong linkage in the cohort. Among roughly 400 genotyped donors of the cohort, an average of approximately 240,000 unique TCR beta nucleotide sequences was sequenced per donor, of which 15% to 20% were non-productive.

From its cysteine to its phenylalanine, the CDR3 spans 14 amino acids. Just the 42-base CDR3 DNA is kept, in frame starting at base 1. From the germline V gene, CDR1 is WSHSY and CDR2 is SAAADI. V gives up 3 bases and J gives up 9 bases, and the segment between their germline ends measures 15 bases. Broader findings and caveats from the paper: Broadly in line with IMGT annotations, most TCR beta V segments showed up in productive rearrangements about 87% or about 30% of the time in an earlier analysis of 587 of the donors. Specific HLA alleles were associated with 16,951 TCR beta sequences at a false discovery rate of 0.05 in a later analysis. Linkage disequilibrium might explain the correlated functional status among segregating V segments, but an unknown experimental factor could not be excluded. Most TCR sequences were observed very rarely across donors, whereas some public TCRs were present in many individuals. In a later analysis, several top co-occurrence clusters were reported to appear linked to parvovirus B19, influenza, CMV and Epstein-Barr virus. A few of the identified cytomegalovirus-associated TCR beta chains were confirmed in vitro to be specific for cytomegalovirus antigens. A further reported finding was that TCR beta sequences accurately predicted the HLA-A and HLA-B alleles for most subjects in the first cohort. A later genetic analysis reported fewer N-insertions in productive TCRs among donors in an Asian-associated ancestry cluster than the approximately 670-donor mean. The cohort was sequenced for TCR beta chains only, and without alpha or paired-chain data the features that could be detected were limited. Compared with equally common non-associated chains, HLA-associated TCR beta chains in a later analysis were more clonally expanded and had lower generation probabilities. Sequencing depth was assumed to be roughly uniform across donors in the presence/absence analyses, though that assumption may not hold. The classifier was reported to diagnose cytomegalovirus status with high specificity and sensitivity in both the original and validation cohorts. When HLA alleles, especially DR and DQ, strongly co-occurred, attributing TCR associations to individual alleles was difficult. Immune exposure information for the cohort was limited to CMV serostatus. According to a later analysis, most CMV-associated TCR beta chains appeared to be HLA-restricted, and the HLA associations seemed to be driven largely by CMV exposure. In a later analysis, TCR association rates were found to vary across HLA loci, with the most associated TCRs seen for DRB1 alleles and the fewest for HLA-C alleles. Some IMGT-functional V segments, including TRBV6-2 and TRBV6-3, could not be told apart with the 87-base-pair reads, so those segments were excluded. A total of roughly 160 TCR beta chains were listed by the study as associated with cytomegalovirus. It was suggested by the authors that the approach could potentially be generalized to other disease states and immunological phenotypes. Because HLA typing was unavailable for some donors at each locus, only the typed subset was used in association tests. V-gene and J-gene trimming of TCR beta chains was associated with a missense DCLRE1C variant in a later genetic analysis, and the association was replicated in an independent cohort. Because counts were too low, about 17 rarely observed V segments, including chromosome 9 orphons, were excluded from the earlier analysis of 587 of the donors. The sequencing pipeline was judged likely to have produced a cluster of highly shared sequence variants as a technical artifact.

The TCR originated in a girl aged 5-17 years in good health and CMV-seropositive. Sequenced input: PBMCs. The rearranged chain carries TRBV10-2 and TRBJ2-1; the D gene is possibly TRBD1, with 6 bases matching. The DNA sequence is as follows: TGCGCCAGCAGTGACCCAGGGCCCAGGGGTGAGCAGTTCTTC. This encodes CASSDPGPRGEQFF.